Sequencing of this TCR beta chain was carried out in a study of T cells in Graves' hyperthyroidism and ophthalmopathy. V lost 6 bases and J lost 7; bases outside the gene matches: 11. Looked up from germline, CDR1 is LNHDA and CDR2 is SQIVND (reference sequence). The length of the CDR3 is 14 residues. Study results and caveats: Most clonotypes expanded in thyroid above 0.001 were likewise present in blood.

The diagnoses drew upon clinical symptoms, serum thyroxine and TRAb, thyroid ultrasound and orbital computed tomography. Fresh peripheral blood, approximately 10 ml, yielded the PBMCs. TCR beta CDR3 regions were amplified from RNA. Initially, a first-round RT-PCR of the TCR CDR3 employed the HTBI primer set. TCRdb called the multiplex PCR reads again in MiXCR, with one record for every CDR3 protein. The sample contains roughly 500,000 distinct CDR3 sequences, about 22% of which appear only once. Concerning this clonotype itself: Antigen specificity is unknown.

Sequenced input: blood. The genes are TRBV19 and TRBJ2-7; 8 bases agree with TRBD1. The TCR comes from a woman in her 70s with Graves' ophthalmopathy. The CDR3 reads CASRLRQGTREQYF. In nucleotides, the CDR3 is TGTGCCAGTAGACTAAGACAGGGGACGCGGGAGCAGTACTTC.